This TCR beta chain was sequenced during a study of CD8 T cells in ankylosing spondylitis. Whole-study results and caveats: Characteristic of ankylosing spondylitis blood, it appeared, was a TCR beta motif comprising several highly homologous variants. Clones linked to disease, bearing a CD8+ phenotype, were relatively rare in peripheral blood. Disease-linked clones were reportedly significantly enriched in matched ankylosing spondylitis synovial fluid.

This clonotype was counted at least ten times. The antigen is undetermined. V gave up 0 bases and J gave up 0 bases, with 5 bases separating them. The germline gives CDR1 SGHRS, CDR2 YFSETQ. This CDR3 has 14 residues. Quantitative 5'-RACE with molecular barcodes was used to make the TCR beta libraries. TCRdb recomputed calls from the 5' RACE reads with MiXCR, one row per CDR3 protein. The data hold more than 60,000 distinct CDR3 sequences, with approximately 5.3% observed a single time. The clonotype was recovered from a male donor with ankylosing spondylitis or in good health (not recorded which). The chain recombines TRBV5-1 with TRBJ2-3; D gene uncertain. Sequences were obtained from blood, either unsorted or a sorted T cell fraction (not recorded which). CDR3 DNA sequence: TGCGCCAGCAGCTTGGACGGGAGCACAGATACGCAGTATTTT. Translating it yields CASSLDGSTDTQYF. The full variable domain, its missing parts supplied by reference TRBV5-1 and TRBJ2-3, is KAGVTQTPRYLIKTRGQQVTLSCSPISGHRSVSWYQQTPGQGLQFLFEYFSETQRNKGNFPGRFSGRQFSNSRSEMNVSTLELGDSALYLCASSLDGSTDTQYFGPGTRLTVL.